Each of the 14 T cell receptor beta chains below was sequenced from the same sample in a study of cytomegalovirus exposure and HLA in healthy donors. Primers included in the PCR were 60 Vbeta and 13 Jbeta primers. Produced via immunoSEQ multiplex PCR; TCRdb's table is partial and in-frame only. The sample lists 150,000 to 200,000 clones; around 85% were seen once. Sample: PBMCs. These receptors came from a human donor in good health.

The CDR3 region has the DNA TGTGCCAGCAGTTTGGCGGGAATATCATATGGCTACACCTTC. Amino acids: CASSLAGISYGYTF. The rearrangement links TRBV28 to TRBJ1-2, with D unclear. Germline CDR1 reads MDHEN; CDR2 reads SYDVKM. The ends were cut back, 3 bases at V and 5 bases at J, with 13 bases in the middle. The CDR3 runs to 14 residues.

This chain's CDR3 is CASSQDGVNTGELFF. DNA for the CDR3: TGTGCCAGCAGCCAAGATGGAGTTAACACCGGGGAGCTGTTTTTT. The rearrangement joins TRBV4-2 to TRBJ2-2; D is uncertain. The CDR3 has 15 residues. The V gene lost 0 bases and the J gene lost 2 bases, with 7 bases spanning the gap. Germline CDR1 LGHNA, CDR2 YNFKEQ.

The chain joins TRBV7-9 to TRBJ2-1; weak D call: TRBD2 (5 bases). The V gene lost 5 bases and the J gene lost 8 bases, with 16 bases spanning the gap. Germline values: CDR1 SEHNR, CDR2 FQNEAQ (reference sequence). The CDR3 is made up of 14 amino acids. CDR3 in DNA: TGTGCCAGCAGCGATAACACTAGGAGGTATGAGCAGTTCTTC. It codes for CASSDNTRRYEQFF.

The rearrangement joins TRBV7-2 to TRBJ1-2, with D maybe TRBD1 (5 bases). The CDR3 covers 14 residues. V lost 1 base and J 9 bases, leaving 15 bases between the germline ends. Per the germline V gene, CDR1 is SGHTA and CDR2 is FQGNSA. Here the CDR3 reads CASSLVTGPDSYTF. The CDR3 region has the DNA TGTGCCAGCAGCTTAGTCACAGGTCCGGATAGCTACACCTTC.

The chain recombines TRBV7-9 with TRBJ1-2, with D possibly TRBD1 on 6 matching bases. This CDR3 comprises 15 residues. Germline V gives CDR1 SEHNR, CDR2 FQNEAQ (reference sequence). The V end was cut by 2 bases, the J end by 6 bases, with 16 bases between. CDR3 sequence reads: CASSLLEGVVDGYTF. The CDR3, as DNA: TGTGCCAGCAGCTTACTTGAGGGGGTGGTGGATGGCTACACCTTC.

The gene calls are TRBV4-3 and TRBJ1-2; no firm D call. The CDR3 is 14 residues long. Germline lookup yields CDR1 LGHNA and CDR2 YSLEER. V shed 4 bases and J shed 4 bases, with 13 bases lying between them. The CDR3 loop reads CASSLLAGSYGYTF. The DNA of the CDR3 is TGCGCCAGCAGCCTATTGGCGGGAAGCTATGGCTACACCTTC.

The chain has TRBV10-3 and TRBJ1-1; 9 bases agree with TRBD1. The CDR3 extends over 15 amino acids. Germline CDR1 ENHRY, CDR2 SYGVKD. Germline trimming cut 5 bases from V and 1 base from J; bases unmatched to any gene: 5. CDR3: CAISPGTGPNTEAFF. The CDR3 DNA reads as TGTGCCATCAGTCCCGGGACAGGGCCGAACACTGAAGCTTTCTTT.

The chain employs TRBV5-6 and TRBJ2-7, with 9 bases that match TRBD2. Germline loops: CDR1 SGHDT, CDR2 YYEEEE. CDR3 size: 15 residues. Losses at the gene ends were 2 bases for V and 3 bases for J; bases not matched to a gene: 6. CDR3: CASSFTSGSLYEQYF. DNA of the CDR3: TGTGCCAGCAGCTTTACTAGCGGGTCCCTCTACGAGCAGTACTTC.

The table lists this clone with a few counts. The rearrangement links TRBV18 to TRBJ1-1; TRBD1 might be the D (5 bases). The CDR3 has 15 amino acids. V was pared by 4 bases and J by 3 bases, with 15 bases between. In germline, CDR1 is KGHSH, CDR2 LQKENI. CDR3 residues: CASSLYQGYDTEAFF. Here the CDR3 DNA reads TGTGCCAGCTCACTTTATCAGGGTTACGACACTGAAGCTTTCTTT.

As for this clone: The identical CDR3 is also encoded by other nucleotide sequences in the sample. The chain joins TRBV6-5 to TRBJ2-7, with 8 bases that match TRBD1. The J segment lost 4 bases and the V segment lost 6 bases, leaving 5 bases of the junction unmatched. Germline V gene data show CDR1 as MNHEY and CDR2 as SVGAGI. The CDR3 length is 13 residues. The CDR3 spells CASSYRQGYEQYF. In DNA form, the CDR3 reads TGTGCCAGCAGCTATCGACAGGGGTACGAGCAGTACTTC.

There are a few counts of this clone. V is TRBV4-1 and J is TRBJ2-2; 10 bases line up with TRBD1. From germline, CDR1 is MGHRA and CDR2 YSYEKL. The V gene end was trimmed by 4 bases and the J gene end by 3 bases; junction bases not matched to a gene: 5. The CDR3 consists of 16 residues. The CDR3 is CASSPRDRGYTGELFF. CDR3 DNA: TGCGCCAGCAGCCCCCGGGACAGGGGTTACACCGGGGAGCTGTTTTTT.

V gene TRBV29-1 combines with J gene TRBJ2-2; unclear D gene. Trimming took 5 bases from V and 1 from J, leaving 11 bases between them. Germline values: CDR1 SQVTM, CDR2 ANQGSEA. CDR3 length: 14 residues. The CDR3 loop reads CSVSGSGNTGELFF. The CDR3 nucleotides are TGCAGCGTTTCCGGTTCAGGGAACACCGGGGAGCTGTTTTTT.

The table lists this clone with a count of one. V gene TRBV7-2 combines with J gene TRBJ1-2; perhaps TRBD1 as D (5 bases). The CDR3 has 14 amino acids. Trimming cost V 2 bases and J 2 bases, with 9 bases left between them. CDR1 and CDR2 (germline): SGHTA, FQGNSA. DNA for the CDR3: TGTGCCAGCAGCTTAACAGGCCGCAACTATGGCTACACCTTC. Encoded protein: CASSLTGRNYGYTF.

CDR3 sequence reads: CASSLAYGTRADNEQFF. For the CDR3, the DNA is TGTGCCAGCAGCTTAGCGTATGGGACTAGAGCCGACAATGAGCAGTTCTTC. The chain uses TRBV7-8 and TRBJ2-1, with 8 nucleotides matching TRBD2. The CDR3 is 17 amino acids. The junction had 9 bases not matched to a gene; V was cut back by 0 bases and J by 5 bases. In germline, CDR1 is SGHVS, CDR2 FQNEAQ.